Below, 21 T cell receptor beta chains from the same sample are listed, as sequenced in a study of shared clonotypes between healthy human individuals. TCRdb's table, derived via immunoSEQ multiplex PCR, lists solely in-frame clones and lacks some. The sample has about 2.3 million clones, 93% seen once. The material sequenced was naive CD4+ T cells from PBMCs. Subset indicated: CD45RA+ positively selected. The receptors stem from a man younger than 35 in good health. Some clones in this sample may be carry-over from other donors' samples.

This chain uses TRBV28 with TRBJ1-2; TRBD1 aligns across 8 bases. Per the germline V gene, CDR1 is MDHEN and CDR2 is SYDVKM. The CDR3 runs 14 residues. V gave up 6 bases and J gave up 2 bases; unmatched junction bases: 5. The CDR3 is CASSLDRANYGYTF. Written as DNA, the CDR3 is TGTGCCAGCAGCCTGGACAGGGCGAACTATGGCTACACCTTC.

The chain joins TRBV7-3 to TRBJ2-1, with 8 bases aligning to TRBD1. Per germline, CDR1 SGHTA and CDR2 FQGTGA. Germline trimming cut 4 bases from V and 4 bases from J; bases unmatched to any gene: 9. This CDR3 is 16 amino acids long. CDR3 DNA sequence: TGTGCCAGCAGCTCTAAGACAGGGGCAGGGTACAATGAGCAGTTCTTC. It is translated as CASSSKTGAGYNEQFF.

The V gene is TRBV5-1, the J gene TRBJ2-2, with D hard to call. The CDR3 contains 16 residues. Trimming removed 0 bases from V and 4 bases from J, with 13 bases in between. Germline V gives CDR1 SGHRS, CDR2 YFSETQ. CDR3 protein: CASSLGSARTTGELFF. Here the CDR3 DNA reads TGCGCCAGCAGCTTGGGGAGCGCTAGGACCACCGGGGAGCTGTTTTTT.

The chain has TRBV29-1 and TRBJ2-7, with D maybe TRBD1 (5 bases). The CDR3 consists of 12 residues. Germline V gene data show CDR1 as SQVTM and CDR2 as ANQGSEA. V lost 3 bases and J 2 bases, leaving 8 bases between the germline ends. The chain's CDR3 is CSVEAGTYEQYF. CDR3 DNA: TGCAGCGTTGAGGCAGGGACCTACGAGCAGTACTTC.

This clone was seen only a few times. The chain carries TRBV10-1 and TRBJ1-5; D might be TRBD1 (5 bases). CDR1 WNHNN and CDR2 SYGVQD come from the germline V gene (reference sequence). V lost 3 bases, J lost 9 bases, and 9 bases lay in between. CDR3 length: 12 amino acids. DNA of the CDR3: TGCGCCAGCAGTGATGGACACTCGCCCCAGCATTTT. Its translation is CASSDGHSPQHF.

The rearrangement uses TRBV25-1 and TRBJ2-5; no clear D gene. This CDR3 spans 12 amino acids. Germline CDR1 is MGHDK and CDR2 is SYGVNS. The V end lost 7 bases, the J end lost 4 bases, and 10 bases lay between the germline ends. Written as DNA, the CDR3 is TGTGCCAGCACCTCCCGAGGAGAGACCCAGTACTTC. It is translated as CASTSRGETQYF.

Written as DNA, the CDR3 is TGTGCCAGCAGTTTTCACACTGGGAACACTGAAGCTTTCTTT. As protein: CASSFHTGNTEAFF. This chain uses TRBV27 with TRBJ1-1; D call uncertain. The CDR3 length is 14 residues. From germline, CDR1 is MNHEY and CDR2 SMNVEV (reference sequence). The V end lost 3 bases, the J end lost 1 base, and 9 bases lay between the germline ends.

This chain links TRBV6-6 with TRBJ1-5; D gene uncertain. This CDR3 region has 14 residues. Germline V gene data show CDR1 as MNHNY and CDR2 as SVGAGI (reference sequence). V shed 2 bases and J shed 3 bases, with 8 bases lying between them. The CDR3 region has the DNA TGTGCCAGCAGTTACAGGTTTCCCAATCAGCCCCAGCATTTT. This gives the protein CASSYRFPNQPQHF.

V is TRBV29-1 and J is TRBJ2-5; TRBD1 or TRBD2 may be the D gene (6 bases each). The CDR3 covers 13 residues. CDR1 and CDR2 (germline): SQVTM, ANQGSEA. Trimming took 3 bases from V and 4 from J, leaving 12 bases between them. CDR3 sequence: CSVEQGRRETQYF. The CDR3 bases are TGCAGCGTTGAGCAGGGGAGGAGAGAGACCCAGTACTTC.

V usage is TRBV2 and J usage is TRBJ2-2; TRBD1 might be the D (6 bases). The V gene lost 6 bases and the J gene lost 0 bases, with 14 bases spanning the gap. Germline CDR1 and CDR2: SNHLY and FYNNEI. The CDR3 length is 16 residues. The CDR3 DNA follows: TGTGCCAGCAGCTTGACGGACAGCGCGAACACCGGGGAGCTGTTTTTT. Its protein product is CASSLTDSANTGELFF. The whole variable domain, remainder taken from reference TRBV2 and TRBJ2-2, is EPEVTQTPSHQVTQMGQEVILRCVPISNHLYFYWYRQILGQKVEFLVSFYNNEISEKSEIFDDQFSVERPDGSNFTLKIRSTKLEDSAMYFCASSLTDSANTGELFFGEGSRLTVL.

The chain couples TRBV28 to TRBJ1-1; maybe TRBD1 (5 bases). Trimming removed 6 bases at V and 3 bases at J, with 17 bases between. CDR1 is MDHEN, CDR2 SYDVKM, per germline. The CDR3 sequence is 15 residues long. This chain's CDR3 is CASRAGGARHTEAFF. The CDR3 DNA reads TGTGCCAGCAGGGCCGGGGGAGCTCGGCACACTGAAGCTTTCTTT.

The chain carries TRBV5-5 and TRBJ2-5, with TRBD2 matching 8 bases. The V and J ends lost 4 bases and 2 bases, in that order; junction bases with no gene match: 10. This CDR3 contains 16 residues. The germline V gene has CDR1 SGHKS and CDR2 YYEKEE (reference sequence). The CDR3 DNA follows: TGTGCCAGCAGCCGGGGGGCGGGAGGCCGGCAAGAGACCCAGTACTTC. This encodes CASSRGAGGRQETQYF.

V and J are TRBV28 and TRBJ2-6; D might be TRBD2 (7 bases). Between the trimmed V and J ends, which lost 8 bases and 2 bases, there was a span of 10 bases. Germline V gives CDR1 MDHEN, CDR2 SYDVKM. The CDR3 totals 14 residues. CDR3 sequence reads: CASGGGTGANVLTF. The CDR3 nucleotides are TGTGCCAGCGGGGGGGGCACTGGGGCCAACGTCCTGACTTTC.

The V and J genes are TRBV6-5 and TRBJ1-5; TRBD1 matches at 8 bases. Per the germline V gene, CDR1 is MNHEY and CDR2 is SVGAGI. This CDR3 contains 15 residues. With 2 bases clipped from V and 4 bases from J, the junction kept 4 bases outside the gene matches. The CDR3 sequence: CASSYARQGNQPQHF. The CDR3 nucleotides are TGTGCCAGCAGTTACGCAAGACAGGGGAATCAGCCCCAGCATTTT.

The rearrangement joins TRBV5-1 to TRBJ1-1, with D tentatively TRBD1 (6 bases). Trimming cost V 0 bases and J 1 base, with 10 bases left between them. Germline V gene lookup returns CDR1 SGHRS and CDR2 YFSETQ. The CDR3 is 15 residues long. As DNA, the CDR3 is TGCGCCAGCAGCTTGGACAGGGCCGCGAACACTGAAGCTTTCTTT. This translates into CASSLDRAANTEAFF. The variable domain in full, with the rest retrieved from reference TRBV5-1 and TRBJ1-1, is KAGVTQTPRYLIKTRGQQVTLSCSPISGHRSVSWYQQTPGQGLQFLFEYFSETQRNKGNFPGRFSGRQFSNSRSEMNVSTLELGDSALYLCASSLDRAANTEAFFGQGTRLTVV.

The V gene is TRBV5-4, the J gene TRBJ2-4, with 9 bases identical to TRBD1. Germline V lookup: CDR1 SGHNT, CDR2 YYREEE (reference sequence). The V gene end was trimmed by 4 bases and the J gene end by 4 bases; junction bases not matched to a gene: 9. CDR3 length: 16 residues. The CDR3 loop reads CASSKPAGQGKNIQYF. CDR3 nucleotide sequence: TGTGCCAGCAGCAAACCAGCAGGACAGGGGAAAAACATTCAGTACTTC.

This chain joins TRBV27 and TRBJ2-7; the D gene is possibly TRBD1 (6 bases). Per germline, CDR1 MNHEY and CDR2 SMNVEV (reference sequence). Trimming cost V 6 bases and J 2 bases, with 17 bases left between them. This CDR3 has 15 amino acids. The CDR3 loop is CASRPNPRGTYEQYF. The CDR3 DNA sequence: TGTGCCAGCAGGCCGAATCCCAGGGGAACCTACGAGCAGTACTTC.

Regarding this clone: Distinct nucleotide sequences in the sample also encode this CDR3. This chain joins TRBV7-2 and TRBJ2-3; D remains ambiguous. The CDR3 is made up of 14 amino acids. The V end was cut by 1 base, the J end by 0 bases, with 5 bases between. The germline V gene has CDR1 SGHTA and CDR2 FQGNSA. CDR3 in DNA: TGTGCCAGCAGCTTAGTCAGAAGCACAGATACGCAGTATTTT. This encodes CASSLVRSTDTQYF.

V and J are TRBV18 and TRBJ2-1, with 9 bases that match TRBD2. The CDR3 has 14 residues. The junction had 3 bases not matched to a gene; V was cut back by 3 bases and J by 6 bases. The germline V gene has CDR1 KGHSH and CDR2 LQKENI. The CDR3 spells CASSPSTSGNEQFF. The CDR3 coding sequence is TGTGCCAGCTCACCTTCGACTAGCGGCAATGAGCAGTTCTTC.

Worth noting for this clone: This sample includes further DNA sequences coding for the same CDR3. The gene calls are TRBV18 and TRBJ2-7; TRBD1 is a possible D gene (6 bases). CDR3 length: 12 amino acids. V lost 3 bases and J lost 4, with 7 bases in between. Germline lookup yields CDR1 KGHSH and CDR2 LQKENI. The CDR3 loop reads CASSPDRYEQYF. CDR3 coding DNA: TGTGCCAGCTCACCCGACAGGTACGAGCAGTACTTC.

This rearrangement joins TRBV29-1 to TRBJ2-7, with TRBD2 identical over 8 bases. In germline, CDR1 is SQVTM, CDR2 ANQGSEA. There are 15 residues in the CDR3. The J segment lost 3 bases and the V segment lost 5 bases, leaving 12 bases of the junction unmatched. CDR3 residues: CSVKGSGGGSYEQYF. In DNA form, the CDR3 reads TGCAGCGTTAAAGGATCGGGCGGGGGGAGCTACGAGCAGTACTTC.